The source of this T cell receptor beta chain is a study of blood T cell repertoires in COVID-19. Study details: There were acute and convalescent COVID-19 samples, and they came from the United States, Italy and Spain.

Generated by immunoSEQ multiplex PCR, the TCRdb table keeps only in-frame clones and is missing some. The sample includes 300,000 to 350,000 clones, approximately 91% of them seen just once. Enrolment of Seattle patients took place during active infection, and they were followed longitudinally. V was pared by 1 base and J by 1 base, with 10 bases between. Per the germline V gene, CDR1 is MGHDK and CDR2 is SYGVNS. This CDR3 spans 15 amino acids. Sequences were obtained from peripheral blood. This sequence was found in a woman aged 70-85 years with COVID-19, enrolled during active disease. The J gene is TRBJ1-1, the V gene TRBV25-1; a possible D gene is TRBD1 (6 bases). The CDR3 DNA reads as TGTGCCAGCAGTGAATGGAGAGGGGGGAACACTGAAGCTTTCTTT. Translation: CASSEWRGGNTEAFF.